The 23 T cell receptor beta chains presented below share a single source sample, sequenced in a study of T cells after yellow fever vaccination. TCRdb re-analysed the 5' RACE reads in MiXCR, keeping a single row per CDR3 protein. The sample includes hundreds of thousands of distinct CDR3 sequences, around an eighth seen only once; the top ten take 2.5% to 4%. Sequenced here: CD4+ T cells sorted from PBMCs, sampled 15 days after the yellow fever booster vaccination. The receptor set was obtained from a man younger than 35 who received the YFV17D yellow fever vaccine.

The chain uses TRBV11-2 and TRBJ2-3; 7 nucleotides line up with TRBD1. CDR1 SGHAT and CDR2 FQNNGV come from the germline V gene. The CDR3 length is 16 residues. J gave up 1 base and V 5 bases, and 9 bases lay outside the gene matches. The CDR3 loop reads CASSVTGVSGTDTQYF. CDR3 nucleotides: TGTGCCAGCAGCGTCACAGGGGTGAGCGGCACAGATACGCAGTATTTT. The variable domain in full, with the rest retrieved from reference TRBV11-2 and TRBJ2-3, is EAGVAQSPRYKIIEKRQSVAFWCNPISGHATLYWYQQILGQGPKLLIQFQNNGVVDDSQLPKDRFSAERLKGVDSTLKIQPAKLEDSAVYLCASSVTGVSGTDTQYFGPGTRLTVL.

This clonotype was detected only a few times. The J gene is TRBJ2-5, the V gene TRBV6-4; D may correspond to TRBD1 or TRBD2 (5 bases each). The germline V and J ends were trimmed by 2 bases and 6 bases, with 19 bases remaining between them. The CDR3 runs 16 residues. Germline values: CDR1 MRHNA, CDR2 SNTAGT. The CDR3 reads CASSDAPGPGTKTQYF. In DNA, the CDR3 is TGTGCCAGCAGTGACGCTCCCGGACCCGGGACCAAGACCCAGTACTTC.

This clonotype was observed a handful of times. The chain couples TRBV6-5 to TRBJ1-1; D possibly corresponds to TRBD1 (5 bases). The CDR3 has 14 amino acids. Germline V gene sequence: CDR1 MNHEY, CDR2 SVGAGI. Trimming left V 4 bases short and J 5 bases short, with 14 bases between. CDR3 protein: CASSSPGWGTEAFF. CDR3 DNA: TGTGCCAGCAGTTCCCCAGGGTGGGGAACTGAAGCTTTCTTT.

This clonotype has more than one count but fewer than ten. J is TRBJ1-2 and V is TRBV7-9; 7 nucleotides align to TRBD1. The CDR3 is 14 residues long. Germline CDR1 SEHNR, CDR2 FQNEAQ (reference sequence). V was clipped by 5 bases and J by 8 bases; unmatched bases: 11. The CDR3 spells CASSLYGTVGGYTF. For the CDR3, the DNA is TGTGCCAGCAGCCTATACGGGACAGTCGGCGGCTACACCTTC.

This rearrangement joins TRBV7-2 to TRBJ2-7, with 11 bases fitting TRBD1. Trimming cost V 1 base and J 2 bases; bases outside gene matches: 1. This CDR3 is 15 amino acids long. Germline values: CDR1 SGHTA, CDR2 FQGNSA. The CDR3 coding sequence is TGTGCCAGCAGCTTAGGGGGACAGGGGGCCTACGAGCAGTACTTC. It specifies CASSLGGQGAYEQYF.

The DNA for the CDR3 is TGTGCCTGGACGGGGGCAGGGGAGACCCAGTACTTC. The encoded protein is CAWTGAGETQYF. The chain has TRBV30 and TRBJ2-5, with D perhaps given as TRBD1 or TRBD2 (6 bases each). Germline CDR1 GTSNPN, CDR2 SVGIG (reference sequence). The CDR3 length is 12 residues. With 4 bases removed from V and 5 bases from J, the gap between germline ends came to 11 bases.

This clonotype occurred a few times. Here the CDR3 reads CASSLAPGSGGVPLSYNEQFF. CDR3 nucleotide sequence: TGCGCCAGCAGCTTGGCCCCGGGTTCAGGGGGGGTCCCGCTATCTTACAATGAGCAGTTCTTC. The V gene is TRBV5-1, the J gene TRBJ2-1, with D possibly being TRBD1 or TRBD2 (7 bases each). Germline V gene data show CDR1 as SGHRS and CDR2 as YFSETQ. V gave up 0 bases and J gave up 4 bases, with 29 bases separating them. The CDR3 length is 21 residues.

This clonotype has more than one count but fewer than ten. The V and J genes are TRBV7-8 and TRBJ1-5; tentative D call: TRBD1 (6 bases). The ends were cut back, 5 bases at V and 4 bases at J, with 15 bases in the middle. The CDR3 consists of 15 residues. CDR1 and CDR2 (germline): SGHVS, FQNEAQ. The CDR3, as DNA: TGTGCCAGCAGCCCCTCTCGGGACAAGAATCAGCCCCAGCATTTT. This sequence encodes CASSPSRDKNQPQHF.

In its sample, this clonotype was seen a few times. This sequence joins TRBV4-3 and TRBJ2-3; D unresolved. CDR1 and CDR2 (germline): LGHNA, YSLEER. Trimming cost V 0 bases and J 10 bases, with 14 bases left between them. This CDR3 is 14 amino acids long. The chain's CDR3 is CASSQDGFPRPQYF. The CDR3 region has the DNA TGCGCCAGCAGCCAAGATGGGTTTCCTCGCCCGCAGTATTTT.

This clonotype was picked up a small number of times. Possible read error: a much larger clone is one base away. The gene calls are TRBV9 and TRBJ2-3; weak D call: TRBD1 (5 bases). From germline, CDR1 is SGDLS and CDR2 YYNGEE. The CDR3 sequence is 14 residues long. V was pared by 4 bases and J by 2 bases, with 11 bases between. CDR3 protein: CASSLRQFTDTQYF. In nucleotides, the CDR3 is TGTGCCAGCAGCCTACGACAGTTCACAGATACGCAGTATTTT.

In its sample, this clonotype was seen a few times. The rearrangement uses TRBV20-1 and TRBJ2-7, with D possibly TRBD2 on 6 matching bases. The CDR3 loop spans 13 amino acids. Germline CDR1 DFQATT, CDR2 SNEGSKA (reference sequence). The ends were cut back, 7 bases at V and 3 bases at J, with 16 bases in the middle. The CDR3 DNA sequence: TGCAGTGGGTCCCGGCGGGGCCGCTACGAGCAGTACGTC. It is translated as CSGSRRGRYEQYV.

There are a few counts of this clonotype. The chain has TRBV20-1 and TRBJ2-3; 10 bases are a match to TRBD2. Looked up from germline, CDR1 is DFQATT and CDR2 is SNEGSKA (reference sequence). The CDR3 has 14 amino acids. V was clipped by 3 bases and J by 4 bases; unmatched bases: 4. In DNA, the CDR3 is TGCAGTGCTAGTCCTAGCGGGGGCTCAGATACGCAGTATTTT. It is translated as CSASPSGGSDTQYF.

V gene TRBV27 combines with J gene TRBJ1-2; D possibly corresponds to TRBD1 (6 bases). Germline V gene sequence: CDR1 MNHEY, CDR2 SMNVEV (reference sequence). The CDR3 length is 15 residues. Trimming took 3 bases from V and 4 from J, leaving 15 bases between them. The CDR3 loop reads CASSFRGAMGYGYTF. CDR3 DNA: TGTGCCAGCAGTTTCCGGGGGGCCATGGGCTATGGCTACACCTTC.

The chain couples TRBV9 to TRBJ2-5; 9 bases align to TRBD2. The CDR3 length is 16 residues. Trimming at V came to 0 bases and at J to 1 base, leaving 4 bases not matched to a gene. Germline V CDR1 and CDR2: SGDLS, YYNGEE. DNA for the CDR3: TGTGCCAGCAGCGTAGCGGCTAGCGGGGCCCAAGAGACCCAGTACTTC. It codes for CASSVAASGAQETQYF.

V usage is TRBV7-2 and J usage is TRBJ2-5; 7 bases fit TRBD2. With 3 bases clipped from V and 5 bases from J, the junction kept 9 bases outside the gene matches. The CDR3 is made up of 15 amino acids. Per the germline V gene, CDR1 is SGHTA and CDR2 is FQGNSA. The DNA for the CDR3 is TGTGCCAGCAGCTTCATGGGAGGGAGGGATGAGACCCAGTACTTC. Translating gives CASSFMGGRDETQYF.

The chain carries TRBV5-6 and TRBJ2-5; D gene ambiguous. CDR1 and CDR2 from the germline V gene are SGHDT and YYEEEE. V was trimmed by 0 bases and J by 0 bases, leaving 6 bases between them. The CDR3 has 14 residues. The CDR3 here is CASSLGVYQETQYF. The CDR3 region has the DNA TGTGCCAGCAGCTTGGGAGTGTACCAAGAGACCCAGTACTTC.

V gene TRBV10-2 combines with J gene TRBJ2-1; D call uncertain. V lost 5 bases, J lost 6 bases, and 11 bases lay in between. The CDR3 consists of 13 residues. In germline, CDR1 is WSHSY, CDR2 SAAADI. The CDR3 here is CASSSQRGNEQFF. The CDR3 DNA is TGCGCCAGCAGTTCCCAGAGAGGCAATGAGCAGTTCTTC.

This clonotype appeared a few times. Compared with germline, one end of the junction differs, possibly owing to a read error. J is TRBJ1-1 and V is TRBV5-1; D not resolved. Germline-derived CDR1 and CDR2 are SGHRS and YFSETQ. The CDR3 has 13 residues. CDR3 residues: CASGFQMNTEAFF. In nucleotides, the CDR3 is TGCGCCAGCGGCTTCCAAATGAACACTGAAGCTTTCTTT.

This chain joins TRBV29-1 and TRBJ2-4; D ambiguous. CDR1 is SQVTM, CDR2 ANQGSEA, per germline. Trimming took 6 bases from V and 1 from J, leaving 10 bases between them. This CDR3 has 13 residues. The CDR3 sequence is CSVVNMAKNIQYF. DNA for the CDR3: TGCAGCGTCGTAAACATGGCCAAAAACATTCAGTACTTC.

Written as DNA, the CDR3 is TGCAGTGCGAGGGGGACGGCTCCCATGAACACTGAAGCTTTCTTT. It specifies CSARGTAPMNTEAFF. V and J are TRBV20-1 and TRBJ1-1; D is perhaps TRBD1 (6 bases). V lost 6 bases to trimming and J lost 0 bases, with 17 bases between them. This CDR3 region has 15 residues. Germline V gene sequence: CDR1 DFQATT, CDR2 SNEGSKA (reference sequence).

The chain couples TRBV9 to TRBJ2-7; 13 bases are shared with TRBD2. From germline, CDR1 is SGDLS and CDR2 YYNGEE. Trimming cost V 4 bases and J 3 bases; bases outside gene matches: 7. This CDR3 spans 16 amino acids. CDR3 in amino acids: CASSPPRTSGGYEQYV. The CDR3 DNA sequence: TGTGCCAGCAGCCCCCCCCGGACTAGCGGGGGCTACGAGCAGTACGTC.

The chain carries TRBV5-1 and TRBJ1-1; 7 bases are a match to TRBD1. Germline V gene lookup returns CDR1 SGHRS and CDR2 YFSETQ. Trimming cost V 7 bases and J 5 bases; bases outside gene matches: 8. This CDR3 comprises 13 residues. The CDR3 DNA is TGCGCCAGCCATACAGGGGAAAGGACTGAAGCTTTCTTT. Its protein is CASHTGERTEAFF.

This rearrangement joins TRBV5-4 to TRBJ2-5; 11 positions match TRBD2. Unmatched junction bases numbered 10, after V lost 4 bases and J lost 5 bases. Per the germline V gene, CDR1 is SGHNT and CDR2 is YYREEE (reference sequence). This CDR3 has 16 residues. CDR3 protein: CASSHFSGGAGETQYF. The CDR3 bases are TGTGCCAGCAGCCATTTTAGCGGGGGGGCCGGGGAGACCCAGTACTTC.